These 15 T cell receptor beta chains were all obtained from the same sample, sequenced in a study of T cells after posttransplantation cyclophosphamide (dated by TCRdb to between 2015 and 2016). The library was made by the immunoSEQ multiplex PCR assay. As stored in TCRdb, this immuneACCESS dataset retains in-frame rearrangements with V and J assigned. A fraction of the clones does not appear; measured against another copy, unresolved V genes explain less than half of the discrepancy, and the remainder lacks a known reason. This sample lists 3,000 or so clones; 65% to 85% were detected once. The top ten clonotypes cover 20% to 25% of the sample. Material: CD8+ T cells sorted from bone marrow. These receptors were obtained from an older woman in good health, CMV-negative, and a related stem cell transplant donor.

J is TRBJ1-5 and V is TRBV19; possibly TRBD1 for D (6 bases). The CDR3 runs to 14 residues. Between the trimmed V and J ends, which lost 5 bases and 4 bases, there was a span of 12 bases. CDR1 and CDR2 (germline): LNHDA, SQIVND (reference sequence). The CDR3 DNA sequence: TGTGCCAGTAGTGGGACACAGGGTAATCAGCCCCAGCATTTT. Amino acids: CASSGTQGNQPQHF.

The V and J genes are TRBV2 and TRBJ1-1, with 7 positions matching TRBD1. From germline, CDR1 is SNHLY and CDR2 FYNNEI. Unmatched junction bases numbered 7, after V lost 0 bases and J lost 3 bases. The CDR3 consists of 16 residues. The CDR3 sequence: CASSEAPGQTHTEAFF. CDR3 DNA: TGTGCCAGCAGTGAAGCCCCGGGACAGACTCACACTGAAGCTTTCTTT.

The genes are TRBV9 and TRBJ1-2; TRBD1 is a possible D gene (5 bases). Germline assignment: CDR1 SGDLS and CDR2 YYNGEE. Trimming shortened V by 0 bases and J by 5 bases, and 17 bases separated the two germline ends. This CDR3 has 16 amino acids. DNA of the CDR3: TGTGCCAGCAGCGTAGGAGGAACGGGGGTGGTATATGGCTACACCTTC. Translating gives CASSVGGTGVVYGYTF.

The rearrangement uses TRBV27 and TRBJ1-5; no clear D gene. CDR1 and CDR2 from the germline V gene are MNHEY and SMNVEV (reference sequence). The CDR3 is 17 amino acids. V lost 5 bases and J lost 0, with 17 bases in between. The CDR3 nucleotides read TGTGCCAGCAGTAACCGACAAGCCCCATATAGCAATCAGCCCCAGCATTTT. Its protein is CASSNRQAPYSNQPQHF.

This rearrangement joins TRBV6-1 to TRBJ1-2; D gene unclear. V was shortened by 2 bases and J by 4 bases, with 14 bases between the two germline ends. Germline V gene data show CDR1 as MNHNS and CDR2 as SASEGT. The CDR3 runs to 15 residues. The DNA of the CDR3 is TGTGCCAGCAGTGAATCGAGGGCTTCTGGCTATGGCTACACCTTC. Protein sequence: CASSESRASGYGYTF.

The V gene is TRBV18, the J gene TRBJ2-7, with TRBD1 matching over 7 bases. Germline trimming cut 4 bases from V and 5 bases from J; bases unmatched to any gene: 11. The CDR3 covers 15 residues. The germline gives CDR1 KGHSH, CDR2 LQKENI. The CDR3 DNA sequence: TGTGCCAGCTCACTTACAGGGGCAACGGAGGACGAGCAGTACTTC. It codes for CASSLTGATEDEQYF.

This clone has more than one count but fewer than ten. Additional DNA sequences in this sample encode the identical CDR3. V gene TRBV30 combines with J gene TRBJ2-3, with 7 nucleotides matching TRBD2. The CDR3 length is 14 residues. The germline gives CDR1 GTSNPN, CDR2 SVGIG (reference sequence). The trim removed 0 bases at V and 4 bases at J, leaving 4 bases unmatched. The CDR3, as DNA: TGTGCCTGGAGTGTATTGGGGAGGGCAGATACGCAGTATTTT. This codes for CAWSVLGRADTQYF.

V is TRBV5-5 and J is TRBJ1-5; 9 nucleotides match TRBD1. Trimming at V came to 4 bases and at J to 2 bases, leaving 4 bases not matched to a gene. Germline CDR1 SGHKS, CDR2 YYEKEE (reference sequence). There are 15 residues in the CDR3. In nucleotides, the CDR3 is TGTGCCAGCAGCGAACGGACAGGGGGCAATCAGCCCCAGCATTTT. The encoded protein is CASSERTGGNQPQHF.

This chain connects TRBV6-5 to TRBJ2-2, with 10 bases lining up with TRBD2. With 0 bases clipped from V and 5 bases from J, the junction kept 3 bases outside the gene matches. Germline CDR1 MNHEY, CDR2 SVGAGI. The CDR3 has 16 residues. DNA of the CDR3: TGTGCCAGCAGTTACTCCAGCGGGGGGGGGACCGGGGAGCTGTTTTTT. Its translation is CASSYSSGGGTGELFF.

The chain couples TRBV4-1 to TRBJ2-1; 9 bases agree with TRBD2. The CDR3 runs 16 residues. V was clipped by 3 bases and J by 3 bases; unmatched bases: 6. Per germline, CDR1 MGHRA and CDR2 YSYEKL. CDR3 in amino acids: CASSHVSGGLYNEQFF. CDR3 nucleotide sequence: TGCGCCAGCAGCCACGTTAGCGGGGGCCTCTACAATGAGCAGTTCTTC.

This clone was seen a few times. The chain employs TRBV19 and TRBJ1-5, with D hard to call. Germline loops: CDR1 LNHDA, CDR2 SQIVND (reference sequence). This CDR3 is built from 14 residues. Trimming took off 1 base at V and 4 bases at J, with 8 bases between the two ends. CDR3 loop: CASSIGGTNQPQHF. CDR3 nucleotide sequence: TGTGCCAGTAGTATAGGTGGCACAAATCAGCCCCAGCATTTT.

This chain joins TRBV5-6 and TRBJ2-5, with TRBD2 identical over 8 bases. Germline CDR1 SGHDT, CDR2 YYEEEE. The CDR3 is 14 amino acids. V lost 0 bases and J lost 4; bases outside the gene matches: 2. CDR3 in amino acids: CASSLAAGGETQYF. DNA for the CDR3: TGTGCCAGCAGCTTGGCGGCGGGGGGAGAGACCCAGTACTTC.

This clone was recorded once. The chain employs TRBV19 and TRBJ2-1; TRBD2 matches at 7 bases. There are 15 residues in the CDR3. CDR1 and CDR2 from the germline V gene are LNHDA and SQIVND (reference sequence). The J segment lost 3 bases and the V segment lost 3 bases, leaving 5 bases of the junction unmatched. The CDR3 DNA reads TGTGCCAGTAGTATTCAGGCGGGAGACTACAATGAGCAGTTCTTC. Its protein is CASSIQAGDYNEQFF.

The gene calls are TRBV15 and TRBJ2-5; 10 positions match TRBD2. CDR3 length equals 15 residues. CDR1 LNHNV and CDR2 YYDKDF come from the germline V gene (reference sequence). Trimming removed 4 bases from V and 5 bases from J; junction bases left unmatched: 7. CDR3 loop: CATSISGGAGETQYF. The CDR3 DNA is TGTGCCACCAGCATAAGCGGGGGGGCCGGGGAGACCCAGTACTTC. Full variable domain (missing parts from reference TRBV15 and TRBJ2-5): DAMVIQNPRYQVTQFGKPVTLSCSQTLNHNVMYWYQQKSSQAPKLLFHYYDKDFNNEADTPDNFQSRRPNTSFCFLDIRSPGLGDTAMYLCATSISGGAGETQYFGPGTRLLVL.

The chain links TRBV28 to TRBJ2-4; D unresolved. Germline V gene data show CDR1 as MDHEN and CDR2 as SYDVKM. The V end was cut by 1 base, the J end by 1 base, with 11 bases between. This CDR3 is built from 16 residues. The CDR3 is CASSLYGALAKNIQYF. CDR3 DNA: TGTGCCAGCAGTTTATATGGAGCTTTGGCCAAAAACATTCAGTACTTC.